The clone carrying this TCR beta chain was seen at least ten times. Its antigen remains unknown. TCR beta CDR3 sequences were amplified from RNA transcripts. The HTBI primer set served for first-round RT-PCR of the TCR CDR3. TCRdb re-called the multiplex PCR reads with MiXCR, one entry per CDR3 protein. The table records 200,000 to 250,000 distinct CDR3 sequences, about 15% of them present only once. The sample belongs to a study of T cells in Graves' hyperthyroidism and ophthalmopathy. Overall study context: At initial diagnosis, before any treatment had begun, peripheral blood was obtained.

Regarding the study as a whole: Appearing also in blood were most of the thyroid clonotypes expanded above 0.001.

Pregnant or lactating patients were excluded, as were those with uncontrolled infection or other autoimmune disease. Isolation of PBMCs was performed on about 9.9 ml fresh peripheral blood. The CDR3 consists of 13 residues. The V gene lost 1 base and the J gene lost 4 bases, with 10 bases spanning the gap. CDR1 and CDR2 (germline): DFQATT, SNEGSKA (reference sequence). This sequence joins TRBV20-1 and TRBJ2-5; the D gene could be TRBD1 or TRBD2 (5 bases each). The sequenced sample was blood. This TCR derives from a man aged 45-60 years with Graves' hyperthyroidism. Written as DNA, the CDR3 is TGCAGTGCTAGAGGGGGGAACTCAGAGACCCAGTACTTC. It specifies CSARGGNSETQYF.